Below, one TCR beta chain is given with its context. The antigen remains undetermined. Clones were sequenced by immunoSEQ multiplex PCR, and TCRdb holds only the in-frame ones, with some missing. The sample lists approximately 1,900 clones; 20% to 25% were seen once. This entry comes from a study of T cells in localized non-small cell lung cancer. Overall study findings and caveats: Compared with tumor, uninvolved adjacent lung displayed greater T cell clonality, ranking highest overall. Tumor samples were not multi-region, leaving intratumor heterogeneity unexcluded. Turning up in adjacent lung were a median about 61 of the top 100 tumor clones.

The length of the CDR3 is 12 residues. Germline V gene data show CDR1 as MDHEN and CDR2 as SYDVKM. V was clipped by 6 bases and J by 4 bases, with 9 bases between them. The sequencing used lung tumor tissue, collected before any cancer treatment. The gene calls are TRBV28 and TRBJ1-1; D is undetermined. The clonotype comes from a woman aged 35 to 70 with stage I lung adenocarcinoma. CDR3 nucleotides: TGTGCCAGCAGGCAGAGCGGCACTGAAGCTTTCTTT. Translated, it gives CASRQSGTEAFF.